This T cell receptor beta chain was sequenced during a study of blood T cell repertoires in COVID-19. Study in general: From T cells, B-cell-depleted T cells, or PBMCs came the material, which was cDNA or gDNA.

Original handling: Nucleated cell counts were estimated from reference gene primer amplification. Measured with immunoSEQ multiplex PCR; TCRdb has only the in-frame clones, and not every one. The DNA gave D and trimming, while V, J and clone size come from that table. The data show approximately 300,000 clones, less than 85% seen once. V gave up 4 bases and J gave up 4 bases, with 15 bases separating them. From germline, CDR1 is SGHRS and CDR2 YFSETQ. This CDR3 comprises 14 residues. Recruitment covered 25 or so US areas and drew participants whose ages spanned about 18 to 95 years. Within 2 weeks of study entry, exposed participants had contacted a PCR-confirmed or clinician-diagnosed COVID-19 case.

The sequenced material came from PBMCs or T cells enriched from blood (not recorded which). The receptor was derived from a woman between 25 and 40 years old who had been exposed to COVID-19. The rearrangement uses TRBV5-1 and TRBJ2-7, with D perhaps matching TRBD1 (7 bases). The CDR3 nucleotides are TGCGCCAGCAGCCTGGGGGGACAGTCATACGAGCAGTACTTC. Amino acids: CASSLGGQSYEQYF.